A selection of T cell receptor beta chains follows, all from one sample in a study of CD8 T cells in Susac syndrome. TCRdb processed the immunoSEQ multiplex PCR reads anew with MiXCR; each CDR3 protein has one entry. Of tens of thousands of distinct CDR3 sequences listed, over 90% were seen once; the top ten hold 0.3% to 0.35%. The sequencing sample was made of CD4+ T cells from PBMCs. The receptors originated from a human donor with Susac syndrome. The CDR3 runs from the conserved cysteine through the conserved F or W. Each record gives: CDR3 DNA, CDR3 protein, V gene, clone size, D gene, J gene. D genes are given only for firm matches. A clone size is listed for some rows: how often the clone was seen (once, few, many), or a class if it is expanded.

TGCAGTGCTTTTAATTGGGGATTCTCCTACGAGCAGTACTTC,CSAFNWGFSYEQYF,TRBV20-1,.,.,TRBJ2-7
TGCAGTGCTAGAGACCTCCAGGGACTAGCTGGCAATGAGCAGTTCTTC,CSARDLQGLAGNEQFF,TRBV20-1,.,TRBD2,TRBJ2-1
TGTGCCTGGAACCTTCGGGACAGGGAGGATTCACCCCTCCACTTT,CAWNLRDREDSPLHF,TRBV30,once,TRBD1,TRBJ1-6
TGCAGCGTTAGGATTCGAGCCCAGTACTTC,CSVRIRAQYF,TRBV29-1,.,.,TRBJ2-5
TGTGCCAGCAGCTCTCAAGAGACCCAGTACTTC,CASSSQETQYF,TRBV7-2,few,.,TRBJ2-5
TGTGCCTGGGGCCTCGGAAGGACTGAAGCTTTCTTT,CAWGLGRTEAFF,TRBV30,once,.,TRBJ1-1
TGTGCCAGCAGCTTAGGATCCGGGGGGCATGGCTACACCTTC,CASSLGSGGHGYTF,TRBV7-9,.,.,TRBJ1-2
TGTGCCAGCAGCCAACGACAGGGGGCCTACGAGCAGTACTTC,CASSQRQGAYEQYF,TRBV3-1,.,TRBD1,TRBJ2-7
TGTGCCTGGTCTGACTACGAGCAGTACTTC,CAWSDYEQYF,TRBV30,few,.,TRBJ2-7
TGCAGTGCTAGAGCTCCGGGACAGGGTGCTAATCAGCCCCAGCATTTT,CSARAPGQGANQPQHF,TRBV20-1,once,TRBD1,TRBJ1-5
TGCAGTGCTCGAGGCTGGGACAGTAATCAGCCCCAGCATTTT,CSARGWDSNQPQHF,TRBV20-1,.,TRBD1,TRBJ1-5
TGTGCCAGCAGCTTGCCAAATCAGCCCCAGCATTTT,CASSLPNQPQHF,TRBV5-4,few,.,TRBJ1-5
TGTGCCAGCAGCGTAGGTCCGGTTGTTGGGGCTGAAGCTTTCTTT,CASSVGPVVGAEAFF,TRBV9,.,.,TRBJ1-1
TGCGCCAGCAGCGAGACAGGGGGGGCTGGGGCCAACGTCCTGACTTTC,CASSETGGAGANVLTF,TRBV5-1,.,TRBD1,TRBJ2-6